This T cell receptor (beta chain) comes out of a study of post-analysis software for immune sequencing data. General study results and limits: A few TRBV segments (TRBV5-6, TRBV5-1 and TRBV20-1 among them) occurred more frequently in patients than in controls.

This clonotype was detected only a few times. Its antigen is as yet unknown. At one end the junction does not follow the germline gene, possibly because of a read error. The CDR3 is 13 amino acids. Germline V gene data show CDR1 as SGHKS and CDR2 as YYEKEE (reference sequence). Every TCR beta cDNA library bore unique molecular identifiers. Via MiXCR, TCRdb re-called the PCR reads, giving one row per CDR3 protein. The sample has about 540,000 distinct CDR3 sequences; around 36% are singletons. The chain uses TRBV5-5 and TRBJ2-5; 9 bases fit TRBD1. Sequencing was carried out using blood. The clonotype comes from a girl younger than 18 with multiple sclerosis. In DNA form, the CDR3 reads TGTGCCACCAGCCTTCGGGACAGGGTCCTTTTGTACTTC. Residues: CATSLRDRVLLYF. Filled out from reference TRBV5-5 and TRBJ2-5, the complete variable domain reads DAGVTQSPTHLIKTRGQQVTLRCSPISGHKSVSWYQQVLGQGPQFIFQYYEKEERGRGNFPDRFSARQFPNYSSELNVNALLLGDSALYLCATSLRDRVLLYFGPGTRLLVL.